A single sample gave rise to the 10 T cell receptor beta chains below, sequenced in a study of blood T cell repertoires in COVID-19. This table comes from immunoSEQ multiplex PCR, and its TCRdb copy is limited to in-frame clones, with some not included. This table has around 140,000 clones, over 80% appearing once. The sequenced sample was peripheral blood. The source of these receptors is a man between 50 and 59 years old with active COVID-19.

The chain has TRBV7-9 and TRBJ1-4; D is undetermined. V lost 0 bases, J lost 7 bases, and 12 bases lay in between. This CDR3 contains 15 residues. The germline gives CDR1 SEHNR, CDR2 FQNEAQ (reference sequence). The DNA for the CDR3 is TGTGCCAGCAGCTTAGCCCCCACCCCCGGTGAAAAACTGTTTTTT. It is translated as CASSLAPTPGEKLFF.

The chain recombines TRBV6-2 or TRBV6-3 with TRBJ2-7, with 11 bases fitting TRBD1. CDR1 is MNHEY and CDR2 is SVGEGT in the germline V gene. The CDR3 is made up of 15 amino acids. V shed 5 bases, J shed 2 bases, and the junction held 5 bases outside the gene matches. In nucleotides, the CDR3 is TGTGCCAGCAGTGGACAGGGGGCGAACCCCTACGAGCAGTACTTC. Translated: CASSGQGANPYEQYF.

This clone was seen a few times. The rearrangement links TRBV3-1 (or the pseudogene TRBV3-2) to TRBJ2-2; maybe TRBD1 (5 bases). Germline CDR1 reads LGHDT; CDR2 reads YNNKEL (reference sequence). Deletions cut 1 base from V and 5 bases from J, with 14 bases between. The CDR3 is 16 amino acids. CDR3 residues: CASSQVLFQGTGELFF. The CDR3 nucleotides are TGTGCCAGCAGCCAAGTCCTCTTTCAGGGAACCGGGGAGCTGTTTTTT.

The chain joins TRBV7-2 to TRBJ1-3; TRBD1 aligns across 8 bases. CDR1 and CDR2 (germline): SGHTA, FQGNSA. Germline trimming cut 6 bases from V and 4 bases from J; bases unmatched to any gene: 2. This CDR3 spans 13 amino acids. The CDR3 DNA reads TGTGCCAGCAGGCGGACAGGGGGAAACACCATATATTTT. It codes for CASRRTGGNTIYF.

CDR3 coding DNA: TGTGCCATCAGTGATTCCGACAGCGAGTATTCACCCCTCCACTTT. Its protein is CAISDSDSEYSPLHF. This chain uses TRBV10-3 with TRBJ1-6, with D possibly TRBD1 on 5 matching bases. Germline V gives CDR1 ENHRY, CDR2 SYGVKD. Trimming removed 3 bases from V and 8 bases from J, with 14 bases in between. This CDR3 spans 15 amino acids.

The chain joins TRBV29-1 to TRBJ1-5; the D gene is possibly TRBD1 (6 bases). Trimming cost V 5 bases and J 2 bases, with 10 bases left between them. The CDR3 extends over 13 amino acids. Germline CDR1 and CDR2: SQVTM and ANQGSEA. CDR3 sequence (DNA): TGCAGCGTTTGGGCAGGGGGCAATCAGCCCCAGCATTTT. Its protein product is CSVWAGGNQPQHF.

The chain links TRBV5-4 to TRBJ2-1; a possible D gene is TRBD1 (6 bases). Trimming took 5 bases from V and 7 from J, leaving 13 bases between them. In germline, CDR1 is SGHNT, CDR2 YYREEE (reference sequence). The CDR3 sequence is 13 residues long. The CDR3 bases are TGTGCCAGCAGTTCAGGGGCCAAGAATGAGCAGTTCTTC. It yields the protein CASSSGAKNEQFF. Full variable domain (outside the CDR3, taken from reference TRBV5-4 and TRBJ2-1): ETGVTQSPTHLIKTRGQQVTLRCSSQSGHNTVSWYQQALGQGPQFIFQYYREEENGRGNFPPRFSGLQFPNYSSELNVNALELDDSALYLCASSSGAKNEQFFGPGTRLTVL.

The chain carries TRBV3-1 (or the pseudogene TRBV3-2) and TRBJ2-3; 9 positions match TRBD2. The length of the CDR3 is 20 residues. Germline V gene data show CDR1 as LGHDT and CDR2 as YNNKEL (reference sequence). The trim removed 2 bases at V and 6 bases at J, leaving 21 bases unmatched. CDR3 nucleotide sequence: TGTGCCAGCAGCCAATGGGCTCCCCAAAGTAGCGGGGGTTGGAGGGATACGCAGTATTTT. Protein sequence: CASSQWAPQSSGGWRDTQYF.

The CDR3 DNA sequence: TGTGCCAGCAGCTTCCCTAGCGGGGGGCCACAAGAGACCCAGTACTTC. Its protein product is CASSFPSGGPQETQYF. The gene calls are TRBV5-4 and TRBJ2-5; TRBD2 matches 11 bases. This CDR3 is built from 16 residues. Losses at the gene ends were 2 bases for V and 2 bases for J; bases not matched to a gene: 5. From germline, CDR1 is SGHNT and CDR2 YYREEE (reference sequence).

This rearrangement joins TRBV3-1 (or the pseudogene TRBV3-2) to TRBJ1-3; D uncertain. Germline CDR1 reads LGHDT; CDR2 reads YNNKEL (reference sequence). The CDR3 runs 16 residues. The V end was cut by 1 base, the J end by 2 bases, with 12 bases between. CDR3 residues: CASSQATPGAGNTIYF. The CDR3 DNA follows: TGTGCCAGCAGCCAAGCCACCCCCGGGGCTGGAAACACCATATATTTT.